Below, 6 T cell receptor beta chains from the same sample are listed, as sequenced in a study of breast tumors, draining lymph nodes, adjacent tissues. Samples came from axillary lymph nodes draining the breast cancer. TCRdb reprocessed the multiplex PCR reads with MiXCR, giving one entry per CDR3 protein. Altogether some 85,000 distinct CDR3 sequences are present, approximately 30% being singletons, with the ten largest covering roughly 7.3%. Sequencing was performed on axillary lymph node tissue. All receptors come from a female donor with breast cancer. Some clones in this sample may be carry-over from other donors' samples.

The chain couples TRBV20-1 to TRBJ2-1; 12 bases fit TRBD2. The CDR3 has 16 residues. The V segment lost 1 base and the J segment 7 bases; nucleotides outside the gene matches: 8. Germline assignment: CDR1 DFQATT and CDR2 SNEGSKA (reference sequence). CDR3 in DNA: TGCAGTGCTAGAGGAGGGACTAGCGGGCGAGGGAATGAGCAGTTCTTC. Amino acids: CSARGGTSGRGNEQFF.

The CDR3 sequence: CASSFGGNSNEQFF. In DNA, the CDR3 is TGTGCCAGCAGCTTCGGTGGAAATAGCAATGAGCAGTTCTTC. V is TRBV7-2 and J is TRBJ2-1; D unclear. Germline V gives CDR1 SGHTA, CDR2 FQGNSA. V lost 3 bases, J lost 6 bases, and 12 bases lay in between. The length of the CDR3 is 14 residues.

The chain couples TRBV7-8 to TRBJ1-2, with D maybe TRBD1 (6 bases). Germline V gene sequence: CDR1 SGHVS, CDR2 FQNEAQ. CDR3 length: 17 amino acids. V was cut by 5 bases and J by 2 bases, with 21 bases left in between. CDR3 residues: CASSPEGGGLGNYGYTF. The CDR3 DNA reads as TGTGCCAGCAGCCCAGAGGGGGGGGGCCTAGGGAACTATGGCTACACCTTC.

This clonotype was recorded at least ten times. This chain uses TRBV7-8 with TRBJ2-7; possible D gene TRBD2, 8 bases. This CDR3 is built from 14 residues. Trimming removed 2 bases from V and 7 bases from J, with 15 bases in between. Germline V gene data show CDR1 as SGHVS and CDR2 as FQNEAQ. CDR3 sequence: CASSLRQGLGEQYF. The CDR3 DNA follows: TGTGCCAGCAGCTTAAGACAGGGACTAGGGGAGCAGTACTTC. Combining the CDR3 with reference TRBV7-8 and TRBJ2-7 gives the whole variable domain GAGVSQSPRYKVAKRGQDVALRCDPISGHVSLFWYQQALGQGPEFLTYFQNEAQLDKSGLPSDRFFAERPEGSVSTLKIQRTQQEDSAVYLCASSLRQGLGEQYFGPGTRLTVT.

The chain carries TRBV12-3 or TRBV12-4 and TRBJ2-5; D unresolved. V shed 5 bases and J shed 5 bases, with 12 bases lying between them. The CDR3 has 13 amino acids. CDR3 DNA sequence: TGTGCCAGCAGTCCCCGAGGAGTCGAGACCCAGTACTTC. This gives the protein CASSPRGVETQYF.

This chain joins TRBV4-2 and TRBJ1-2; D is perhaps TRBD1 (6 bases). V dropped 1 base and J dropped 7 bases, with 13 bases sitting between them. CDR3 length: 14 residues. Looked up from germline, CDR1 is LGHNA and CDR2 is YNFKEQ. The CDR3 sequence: CASSQVGGGSGYTF. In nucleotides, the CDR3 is TGTGCCAGCAGCCAAGTAGGGGGAGGGAGTGGCTACACCTTC.